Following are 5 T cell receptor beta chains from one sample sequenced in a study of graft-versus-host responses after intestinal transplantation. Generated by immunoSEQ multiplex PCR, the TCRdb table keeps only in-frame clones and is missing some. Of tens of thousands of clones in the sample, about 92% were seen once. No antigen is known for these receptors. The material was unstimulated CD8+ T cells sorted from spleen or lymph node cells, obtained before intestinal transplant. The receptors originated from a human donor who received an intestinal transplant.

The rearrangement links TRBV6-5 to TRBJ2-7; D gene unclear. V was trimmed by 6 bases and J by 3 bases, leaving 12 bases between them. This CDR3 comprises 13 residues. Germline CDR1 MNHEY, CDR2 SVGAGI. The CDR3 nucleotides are TGTGCCAGCAGACTACCCGACCGCTACGAGCAGTACTTC. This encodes CASRLPDRYEQYF.

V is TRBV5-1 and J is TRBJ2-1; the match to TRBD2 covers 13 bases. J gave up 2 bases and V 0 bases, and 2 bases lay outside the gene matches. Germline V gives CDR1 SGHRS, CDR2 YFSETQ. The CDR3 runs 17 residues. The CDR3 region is CASSLATSGGPYNEQFF. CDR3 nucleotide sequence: TGCGCCAGCAGCTTGGCGACTAGCGGGGGGCCCTACAATGAGCAGTTCTTC.

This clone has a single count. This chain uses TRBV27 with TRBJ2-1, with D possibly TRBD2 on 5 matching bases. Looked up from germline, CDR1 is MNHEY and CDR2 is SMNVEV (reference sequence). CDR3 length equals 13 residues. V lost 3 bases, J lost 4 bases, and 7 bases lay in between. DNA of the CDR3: TGTGCCAGCAGTTTCGGCGGGTACAATGAGCAGTTCTTC. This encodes CASSFGGYNEQFF.

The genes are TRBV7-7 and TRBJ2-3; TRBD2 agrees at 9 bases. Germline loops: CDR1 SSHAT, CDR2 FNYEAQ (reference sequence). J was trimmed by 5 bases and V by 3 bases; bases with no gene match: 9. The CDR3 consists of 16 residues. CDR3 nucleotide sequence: TGTGCCAGCAGCTTGGGGCCAGCGGGGGGTGTAGATACGCAGTATTTT. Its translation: CASSLGPAGGVDTQYF.

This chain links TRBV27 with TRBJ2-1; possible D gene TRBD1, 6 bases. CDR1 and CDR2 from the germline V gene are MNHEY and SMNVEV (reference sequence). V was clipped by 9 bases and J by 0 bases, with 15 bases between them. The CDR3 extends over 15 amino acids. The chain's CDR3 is CASMIKTGSYNEQFF. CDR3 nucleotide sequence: TGTGCCAGTATGATAAAGACAGGCTCCTACAATGAGCAGTTCTTC.